The 30 T cell receptor beta chains below come from one sample, sequenced in a study of blood T cell repertoires in COVID-19. Data came from immunoSEQ multiplex PCR; TCRdb stores just in-frame clones and leaves some out. The repertoire holds under 200,000 clones, with 88% as singletons. Sequencing was performed on peripheral blood. The source of these receptors is a man in his forties or fifties who had recovered from COVID-19.

The V call is TRBV27, the J call TRBJ1-2, with TRBD1 matching over 8 bases. CDR3 length equals 15 residues. V was pared by 1 base and J by 8 bases, with 9 bases of the junction left unmatched. Germline CDR1 and CDR2: MNHEY and SMNVEV (reference sequence). CDR3: CASSLFQGAEDGYTF. The DNA of the CDR3 is TGTGCCAGCAGTTTATTCCAGGGGGCGGAGGACGGCTACACCTTC.

This chain uses TRBV7-6 with TRBJ1-6; no reliable D call. The V gene's germline CDR1 is SGHVS and CDR2 FNYEAQ. V was trimmed by 4 bases and J by 0 bases, leaving 13 bases between them. The CDR3 runs to 17 residues. Here the CDR3 reads CASSSRGRSSYNSPLHF. CDR3 nucleotides: TGTGCCAGCAGCTCCCGCGGGAGGAGCTCCTATAATTCACCCCTCCACTTT.

V usage is TRBV4-3 and J usage is TRBJ2-5, with D perhaps TRBD2 (6 bases). V dropped 0 bases and J dropped 4 bases, with 12 bases sitting between them. Germline lookup yields CDR1 LGHNA and CDR2 YSLEER. This CDR3 is built from 15 residues. The DNA for the CDR3 is TGCGCCAGCAGCCAAGATACTAGCCTCATAGAGACCCAGTACTTC. It encodes CASSQDTSLIETQYF.

J is TRBJ1-1 and V is TRBV5-1; possibly TRBD1 for D (6 bases). V lost 5 bases to trimming and J lost 4 bases, with 15 bases between them. Germline V gene data show CDR1 as SGHRS and CDR2 as YFSETQ. The CDR3 covers 14 residues. The DNA for the CDR3 is TGCGCCAGCAGATCACAGGGTGAGGTCACTGAAGCTTTCTTT. It encodes CASRSQGEVTEAFF.

This clone was observed a handful of times. V and J are TRBV27 and TRBJ2-5; a weak D match, TRBD2 (5 bases). Germline-derived CDR1 and CDR2 are MNHEY and SMNVEV (reference sequence). This CDR3 is built from 13 residues. Trimming stripped 11 bases from V and 2 bases from J, with 15 bases between. The CDR3 coding sequence is TGTGCCTCCCGGGGTCACCTACAAGAGACCCAGTACTTC. The encoded protein is CASRGHLQETQYF.

The CDR3 DNA reads TGTGCCAGCAGCTTAAACACCTACGAGCAGTACTTC. This sequence encodes CASSLNTYEQYF. The chain employs TRBV7-2 and TRBJ2-7; no clear D gene. The CDR3 extends over 12 amino acids. V was cut by 2 bases and J by 2 bases, with 4 bases left in between. Germline-derived CDR1 and CDR2 are SGHTA and FQGNSA.

The CDR3, as DNA: TGTGCCAGCAGTTTACGGGGCACAGATACGCAGTATTTT. Translating it yields CASSLRGTDTQYF. V gene TRBV5-4 combines with J gene TRBJ2-3; D not certain. Germline V lookup: CDR1 SGHNT, CDR2 YYREEE (reference sequence). V lost 5 bases and J 1 base, leaving 8 bases between the germline ends. This CDR3 is 13 amino acids long. The full variable domain, rest sourced from reference TRBV5-4 and TRBJ2-3, is ETGVTQSPTHLIKTRGQQVTLRCSSQSGHNTVSWYQQALGQGPQFIFQYYREEENGRGNFPPRFSGLQFPNYSSELNVNALELDDSALYLCASSLRGTDTQYFGPGTRLTVL.

This rearrangement joins TRBV5-1 to TRBJ1-1, with D possibly TRBD1 on 6 matching bases. CDR3 length: 15 amino acids. Germline V gene lookup returns CDR1 SGHRS and CDR2 YFSETQ. Trimming took off 5 bases at V and 1 base at J, with 15 bases between the two ends. CDR3 in amino acids: CASSYDGQQNTEAFF. Here the CDR3 DNA reads TGCGCCAGCAGTTACGATGGACAGCAGAACACTGAAGCTTTCTTT. Using reference TRBV5-1 and TRBJ1-1 for the parts outside the CDR3, the full variable domain is KAGVTQTPRYLIKTRGQQVTLSCSPISGHRSVSWYQQTPGQGLQFLFEYFSETQRNKGNFPGRFSGRQFSNSRSEMNVSTLELGDSALYLCASSYDGQQNTEAFFGQGTRLTVV.

V gene TRBV7-2 combines with J gene TRBJ1-1; 7 bases fit TRBD1. J gave up 10 bases and V 3 bases, and 5 bases lay outside the gene matches. CDR1 and CDR2 from the germline V gene are SGHTA and FQGNSA. This CDR3 has 12 amino acids. This chain's CDR3 is CASSFPGGAAFF. In DNA form, the CDR3 reads TGTGCCAGCAGCTTCCCAGGGGGAGCAGCTTTCTTT.

This clone was seen a few times. The chain employs TRBV6-5 and TRBJ2-7; tentative D call: TRBD2 (5 bases). The CDR3 totals 11 residues. The germline V and J ends were trimmed by 6 bases and 6 bases, with 9 bases remaining between them. The V gene's germline CDR1 is MNHEY and CDR2 SVGAGI. Here the CDR3 reads CASSAGGEQYF. The CDR3 DNA reads TGTGCCAGCAGCGCCGGAGGCGAGCAGTACTTC.

The chain couples TRBV5-6 to TRBJ1-2; possible D gene TRBD1, 6 bases. This CDR3 comprises 12 residues. Per germline, CDR1 SGHDT and CDR2 YYEEEE. Trimming shortened V by 6 bases and J by 8 bases, and 14 bases separated the two germline ends. In nucleotides, the CDR3 is TGTGCCAGCAACAGGGACCAGGGGGGCTACACCTTC. Amino acid sequence: CASNRDQGGYTF. The full variable domain, with the rest looked up from reference TRBV5-6 and TRBJ1-2, is DAGVTQSPTHLIKTRGQQVTLRCSPKSGHDTVSWYQQALGQGPQFIFQYYEEEERQRGNFPDRFSGHQFPNYSSELNVNALLLGDSALYLCASNRDQGGYTFGSGTRLTVV.

This clone was observed a single time. This chain joins TRBV28 and TRBJ1-5, with D perhaps matching TRBD1 (5 bases). The CDR3 contains 11 residues. Trimming took 6 bases from V and 11 from J, leaving 11 bases between them. Germline V gene lookup returns CDR1 MDHEN and CDR2 SYDVKM. The CDR3 bases are TGTGCCAGCAGGCTTGGGGGGGCCCAGCATTTT. Translation gives CASRLGGAQHF.

This clone has more than one count but fewer than ten. The rearrangement uses TRBV7-9 and TRBJ1-5; unclear D gene. The CDR3 loop spans 12 amino acids. Trimming pared 1 base from V and 9 bases from J, leaving 7 bases between. The V gene's germline CDR1 is SEHNR and CDR2 FQNEAQ (reference sequence). The CDR3 loop is CASSLGGRPQHF. DNA of the CDR3: TGTGCCAGCAGCTTAGGAGGGAGGCCCCAGCATTTT.

The gene calls are TRBV11-1 and TRBJ2-7, with TRBD1 matching over 7 bases. The junction had 8 bases not matched to a gene; V was cut back by 6 bases and J by 3 bases. The CDR3 has 14 amino acids. Germline CDR1 reads SGHAT; CDR2 reads FQDESV (reference sequence). In DNA, the CDR3 is TGTGCCAGCAGAAGGCGACGACAGGGCTACGAGCAGTACTTC. Its protein product is CASRRRRQGYEQYF. The full variable domain, rest sourced from reference TRBV11-1 and TRBJ2-7, is EAEVAQSPRYKITEKSQAVAFWCDPISGHATLYWYRQILGQGPELLVQFQDESVVDDSQLPKDRFSAERLKGVDSTLKIQPAELGDSAMYLCASRRRRQGYEQYFGPGTRLTVT.

This chain joins TRBV3-1 (or the pseudogene TRBV3-2) and TRBJ2-2; 7 bases are shared with TRBD1. The germline V gene encodes CDR1 LGHDT and CDR2 YNNKEL (reference sequence). V shed 2 bases and J 4 bases; nucleotides not matched to a gene: 4. The CDR3 runs to 15 residues. CDR3 in DNA: TGTGCCAGCAGCCAAAAAGGACAGGCCACCGGGGAGCTGTTTTTT. This translates into CASSQKGQATGELFF.

The gene calls are TRBV27 and TRBJ2-7; 11 nucleotides line up with TRBD1. Germline CDR1 MNHEY, CDR2 SMNVEV (reference sequence). This CDR3 has 15 residues. The ends lost 6 bases at V and 4 bases at J; junction bases unmatched: 8. The CDR3 sequence is CASRSLGTGGYEQYF. CDR3 sequence (DNA): TGTGCCAGCAGATCGTTGGGGACAGGGGGGTACGAGCAGTACTTC.

This chain links TRBV3-1 (or the pseudogene TRBV3-2) with TRBJ2-3; D is uncertain. The V gene's germline CDR1 is LGHDT and CDR2 YNNKEL (reference sequence). V was cut by 4 bases and J by 5 bases, with 13 bases left in between. This CDR3 comprises 14 residues. As DNA, the CDR3 is TGTGCCAGCAGCCTGAGACACCTTGGAGATACGCAGTATTTT. Translation: CASSLRHLGDTQYF.

This clone was seen only once. This chain joins TRBV29-1 and TRBJ2-1; 13 bases map to TRBD2. Germline V gene data show CDR1 as SQVTM and CDR2 as ANQGSEA. The J segment lost 0 bases and the V segment lost 1 base, leaving 12 bases of the junction unmatched. The CDR3 runs to 20 residues. CDR3 bases: TGCAGCGTTGAAGGGTATACTACTAGCGGGGGGGCCAGCTCCTACAATGAGCAGTTCTTC. It is translated as CSVEGYTTSGGASSYNEQFF.

V and J are TRBV5-4 and TRBJ1-2; 9 bases line up with TRBD1. The germline gives CDR1 SGHNT, CDR2 YYREEE (reference sequence). The CDR3 has 13 residues. V dropped 3 bases and J dropped 8; count of bases not matched to a gene: 5. The CDR3 nucleotides read TGTGCCAGCAGCTCGACAGGGGGTAAGGGCTACACCTTC. This sequence encodes CASSSTGGKGYTF. Filled out from reference TRBV5-4 and TRBJ1-2, the complete variable domain reads ETGVTQSPTHLIKTRGQQVTLRCSSQSGHNTVSWYQQALGQGPQFIFQYYREEENGRGNFPPRFSGLQFPNYSSELNVNALELDDSALYLCASSSTGGKGYTFGSGTRLTVV.

The chain joins TRBV7-2 to TRBJ1-1, with 8 bases identical to TRBD1. V lost 3 bases, J lost 1 base, and 10 bases stayed unmatched. Germline loops: CDR1 SGHTA, CDR2 FQGNSA. This CDR3 has 17 amino acids. The CDR3 sequence: CASSFRQGALKNTEAFF. DNA of the CDR3: TGTGCCAGCAGCTTTCGCCAGGGGGCTCTGAAGAACACTGAAGCTTTCTTT.

The J gene is TRBJ2-5, the V gene TRBV5-1; 14 positions match TRBD2. The CDR3 length is 15 residues. Germline CDR1 and CDR2: SGHRS and YFSETQ. J lost 4 bases, V lost 4 bases, and 3 bases had no gene match. CDR3 region: CASSTGLAGGETQYF. The CDR3 region has the DNA TGCGCCAGCAGCACTGGACTAGCGGGGGGAGAGACCCAGTACTTC.

The J gene is TRBJ2-1, the V gene TRBV27; the D is unclear. The germline V gene encodes CDR1 MNHEY and CDR2 SMNVEV (reference sequence). CDR3 length: 13 amino acids. V was trimmed by 3 bases and J by 6 bases, leaving 9 bases between them. In nucleotides, the CDR3 is TGTGCCAGCAGTTTTAACTCAGGCAATGAGCAGTTCTTC. Its translation is CASSFNSGNEQFF.

The chain recombines TRBV29-1 with TRBJ1-1; the D is unclear. The germline gives CDR1 SQVTM, CDR2 ANQGSEA. V dropped 7 bases and J dropped 2 bases, with 20 bases sitting between them. CDR3 length: 15 residues. CDR3 in amino acids: CSALGMLSGNTEAFF. The CDR3 nucleotides read TGCAGCGCATTGGGTATGTTGAGCGGTAACACTGAAGCTTTCTTT.

The chain combines TRBV28 with TRBJ1-6; 9 positions match TRBD1. After removal of 4 bases from V and 14 bases from J, the junction contained 6 bases not matched to a gene. The CDR3 totals 13 residues. Germline-derived CDR1 and CDR2 are MDHEN and SYDVKM. Here the CDR3 reads CASSSGQGLALHF. Here the CDR3 DNA reads TGTGCCAGCAGTTCAGGACAGGGGTTAGCCCTCCACTTT.

The chain recombines TRBV29-1 with TRBJ2-1; perhaps TRBD1 as D (6 bases). This CDR3 region has 11 residues. The germline V gene has CDR1 SQVTM and CDR2 ANQGSEA. V lost 6 bases, J lost 10 bases, and 13 bases lay in between. The CDR3 DNA follows: TGCAGCGTGCGAGGGGGTCCCGAGCAGTTCTTC. Amino acids: CSVRGGPEQFF.

This clone was found once. V usage is TRBV10-1 and J usage is TRBJ2-7; no clear D. This CDR3 comprises 13 residues. The V end was cut by 3 bases, the J end by 2 bases, with 8 bases between. Germline V gene sequence: CDR1 WNHNN, CDR2 SYGVQD (reference sequence). The CDR3 is CASSDTPAYEQYF. CDR3 sequence (DNA): TGCGCCAGCAGTGACACCCCGGCCTACGAGCAGTACTTC.

V is TRBV6-4 and J is TRBJ2-5, with 8 bases identical to TRBD1. CDR1 MRHNA and CDR2 SNTAGT come from the germline V gene. The CDR3 spans 16 residues. The V segment lost 7 bases and the J segment 2 bases; nucleotides outside the gene matches: 12. CDR3 nucleotide sequence: TGTGCCAGCAACTTACTCCAGGGGGCCCCTCAAGAGACCCAGTACTTC. Its translation is CASNLLQGAPQETQYF.

The chain links TRBV7-9 to TRBJ2-1; the match to TRBD2 covers 9 bases. Germline CDR1 reads SEHNR; CDR2 reads FQNEAQ (reference sequence). The junction had 6 bases not matched to a gene; V was cut back by 4 bases and J by 5 bases. The CDR3 is 15 amino acids. This chain's CDR3 is CASSSFSGGNNEQFF. The CDR3 region has the DNA TGTGCCAGCAGCTCCTTTAGCGGGGGAAACAATGAGCAGTTCTTC.

The genes are TRBV19 and TRBJ2-2; TRBD1 is a possible D gene (5 bases). The CDR3 runs 14 residues. V was trimmed by 8 bases and J by 1 base, leaving 11 bases between them. From germline, CDR1 is LNHDA and CDR2 SQIVND (reference sequence). The CDR3 sequence: CASRFQGNTGELFF. CDR3 sequence (DNA): TGTGCCAGTCGTTTTCAGGGGAACACCGGGGAGCTGTTTTTT.

This chain uses TRBV18 with TRBJ2-1, with unresolved D. V was cut by 2 bases and J by 0 bases, with 11 bases left in between. The CDR3 runs to 16 residues. Germline values: CDR1 KGHSH, CDR2 LQKENI. CDR3 in amino acids: CASSPDLLSSYNEQFF. CDR3 nucleotide sequence: TGTGCCAGCTCACCAGATCTCTTGAGCTCCTACAATGAGCAGTTCTTC. The full variable domain, completed using reference TRBV18 and TRBJ2-1, is NAGVMQNPRHLVRRRGQEARLRCSPMKGHSHVYWYRQLPEEGLKFMVYLQKENIIDESGMPKERFSAEFPKEGPSILRIQQVVRGDSAAYFCASSPDLLSSYNEQFFGPGTRLTVL.